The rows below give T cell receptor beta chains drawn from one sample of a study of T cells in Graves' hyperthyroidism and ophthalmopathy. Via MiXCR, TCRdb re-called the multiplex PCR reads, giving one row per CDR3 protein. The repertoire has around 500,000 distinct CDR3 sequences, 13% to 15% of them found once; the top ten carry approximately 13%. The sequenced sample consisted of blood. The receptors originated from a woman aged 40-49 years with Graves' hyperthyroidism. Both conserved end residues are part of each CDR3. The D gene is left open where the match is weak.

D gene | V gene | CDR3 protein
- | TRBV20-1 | CSARDKGGQLYNEQFF
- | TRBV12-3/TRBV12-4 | CASSPGRGFF
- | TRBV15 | CATSKTGDSGETQYF
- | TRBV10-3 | CAISEKGEFYGYTF
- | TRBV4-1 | CASSQEWDEADTQYF
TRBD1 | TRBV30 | CAWSSGQGVYGYTF
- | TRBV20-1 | CSTDTQYF
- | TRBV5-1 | CASSLESVISGNTIYF
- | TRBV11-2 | CASSLAGNGEQYF
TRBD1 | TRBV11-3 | CASSSSGTGVTEAFF
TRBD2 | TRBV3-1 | CASTDGGSGADTQYF
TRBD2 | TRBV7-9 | CASSLPRTSGRGNEQFF
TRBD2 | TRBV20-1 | CSAPTTSVRASTDTQYF
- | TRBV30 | CAWNSPPEGNQPQHF
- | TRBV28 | CASSLRSFNTEAFF
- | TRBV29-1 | CSVYQGEQYF
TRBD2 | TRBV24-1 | CATSDQAGGPYNEQFF
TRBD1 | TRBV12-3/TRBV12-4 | CASSLLQGALTDTQYF
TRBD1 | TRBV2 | CASSSGQGAQTQYF
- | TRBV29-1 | CSVGGFYGYTF
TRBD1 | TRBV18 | CASSPPGTGFGTGNTIYF
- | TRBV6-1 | CASSLTDTNQPQHF
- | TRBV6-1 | CASSENRANSPLHF
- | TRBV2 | CASAYYRELHFANYGYTF
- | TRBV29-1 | CSVVGVGNTIYF
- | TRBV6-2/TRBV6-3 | CASTSRQGGDTQYF
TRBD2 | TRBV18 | CASSPVAGLNTGELFF
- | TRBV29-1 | CSVGGLASTYEQYF
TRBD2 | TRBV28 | CASRKGLAGGGGFQETQYF
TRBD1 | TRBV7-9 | CASSPDRALAKNIQYF
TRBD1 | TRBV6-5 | CASSYADRDPYEQYF
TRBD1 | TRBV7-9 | CASRRQGADEQYF
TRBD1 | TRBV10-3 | CAISEGSGTAYEQYF
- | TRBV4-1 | CASSQKRVDTQYF
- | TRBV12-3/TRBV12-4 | CASRSDRAGTYEQYF
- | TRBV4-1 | CASSQGARGYTF
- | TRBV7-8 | CASSLVVITDTQYF
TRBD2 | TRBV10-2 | CASTFSWRGRDNEQFF
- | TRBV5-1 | CASSLNGGSYNEQFF
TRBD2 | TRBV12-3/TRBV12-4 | CASSPRRGSYNEQFF
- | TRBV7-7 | CASSGPPGYPYEQYF
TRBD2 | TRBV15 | CATSRDGTSGRVGETQYF